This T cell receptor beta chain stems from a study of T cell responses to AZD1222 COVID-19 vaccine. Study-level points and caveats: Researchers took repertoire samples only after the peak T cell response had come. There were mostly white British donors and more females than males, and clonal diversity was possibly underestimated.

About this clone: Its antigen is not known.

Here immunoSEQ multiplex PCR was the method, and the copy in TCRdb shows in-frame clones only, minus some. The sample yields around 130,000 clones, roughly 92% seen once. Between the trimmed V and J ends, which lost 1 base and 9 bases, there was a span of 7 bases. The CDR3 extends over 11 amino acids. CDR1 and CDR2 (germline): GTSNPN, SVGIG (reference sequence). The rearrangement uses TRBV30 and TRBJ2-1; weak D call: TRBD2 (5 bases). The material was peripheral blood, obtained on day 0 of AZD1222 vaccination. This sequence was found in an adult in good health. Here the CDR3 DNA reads TGTGCCTGGAGTGGCGGGTCTGAGCAGTTCTTC. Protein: CAWSGGSEQFF.